This T cell receptor (beta chain) was sequenced for a study of T cell clusters in autoimmune cytopenias. TRB was amplified by touch-down multiplex PCR, primer pools A and B combined. TCRdb reworked the multiplex PCR reads into one entry per CDR3 protein, no DNA. Its clone listing holds thousands of distinct CDR3 sequences. The CDR3 has 13 amino acids. Germline V gene data show CDR1 as MGHRA and CDR2 as YSYEKL. TRB was amplified from approximately 250 ng of peripheral blood genomic DNA per sample. These records were also assigned to another study, of T cell repertoires in aging, cancer and after chemotherapy.

The sequencing input was peripheral blood. The chain employs TRBV4-1 and TRBJ2-5; TCRdb's D call, TRBD1, is unchecked because there is no DNA. The sequence came from a human donor in good health. This CDR3 is CASSLARQDAQYF.